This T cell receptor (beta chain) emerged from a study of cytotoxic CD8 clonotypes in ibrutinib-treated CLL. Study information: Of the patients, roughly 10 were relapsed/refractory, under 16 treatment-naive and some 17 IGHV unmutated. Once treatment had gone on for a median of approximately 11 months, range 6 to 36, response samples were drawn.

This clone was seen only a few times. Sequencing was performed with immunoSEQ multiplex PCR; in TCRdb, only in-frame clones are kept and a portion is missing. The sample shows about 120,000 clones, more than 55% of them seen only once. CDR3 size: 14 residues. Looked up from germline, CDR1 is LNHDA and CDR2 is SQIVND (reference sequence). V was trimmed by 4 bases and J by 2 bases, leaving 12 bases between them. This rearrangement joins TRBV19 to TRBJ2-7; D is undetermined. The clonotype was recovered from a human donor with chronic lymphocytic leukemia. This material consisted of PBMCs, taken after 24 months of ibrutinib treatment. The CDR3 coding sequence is TGTGCCAGTAGTACAACAGACCAGCCCTACGAGCAGTACTTC. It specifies CASSTTDQPYEQYF.